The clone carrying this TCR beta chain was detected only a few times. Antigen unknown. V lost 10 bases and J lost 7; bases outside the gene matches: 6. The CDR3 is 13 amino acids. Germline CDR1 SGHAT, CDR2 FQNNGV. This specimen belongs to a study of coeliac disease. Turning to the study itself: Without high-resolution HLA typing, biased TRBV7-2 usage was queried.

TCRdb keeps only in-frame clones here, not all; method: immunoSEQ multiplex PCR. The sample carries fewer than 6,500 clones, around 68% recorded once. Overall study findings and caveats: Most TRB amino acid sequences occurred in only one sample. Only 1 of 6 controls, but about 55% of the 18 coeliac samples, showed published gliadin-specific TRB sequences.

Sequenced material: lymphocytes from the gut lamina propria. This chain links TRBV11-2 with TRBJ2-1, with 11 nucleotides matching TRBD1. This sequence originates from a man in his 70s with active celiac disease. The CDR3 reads CATRTGGQNEQFF. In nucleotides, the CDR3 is TGTGCCACCCGGACAGGGGGCCAAAATGAGCAGTTCTTC.